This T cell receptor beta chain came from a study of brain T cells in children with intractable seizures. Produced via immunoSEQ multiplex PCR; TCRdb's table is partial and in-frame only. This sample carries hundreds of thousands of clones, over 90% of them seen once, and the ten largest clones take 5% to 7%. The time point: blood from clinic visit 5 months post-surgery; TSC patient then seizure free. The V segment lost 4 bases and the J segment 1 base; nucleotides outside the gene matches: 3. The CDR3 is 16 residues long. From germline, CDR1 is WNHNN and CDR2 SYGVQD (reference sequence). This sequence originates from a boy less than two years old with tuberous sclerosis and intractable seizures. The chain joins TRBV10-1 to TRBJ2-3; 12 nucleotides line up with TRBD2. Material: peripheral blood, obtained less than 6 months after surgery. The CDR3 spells CASSGGLAGRTDTQYF. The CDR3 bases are TGCGCCAGCAGTGGAGGACTAGCGGGACGCACAGATACGCAGTATTTT.